Listed here are 3 T cell receptor beta chains from one sample, sequenced in a study of spatial heterogeneity in lung cancer. Described time point: blood at routine non-recurrence follow-up after resection. Unsorted samples of tumor, nontumor lung or frozen PBMC had their whole RNA sequenced. TCRdb reanalysed the 5' RACE reads using MiXCR and keeps one entry per CDR3 protein. The sample records under 150,000 distinct CDR3 sequences, less than 15% being singletons. This specimen was PBMCs, taken at follow-up. The receptors shown here come from a male donor with early-stage non-small cell lung cancer.

The rearrangement joins TRBV7-9 to TRBJ1-4; TRBD1 agrees at 7 bases. The J segment lost 7 bases and the V segment lost 3 bases, leaving 2 bases of the junction unmatched. This CDR3 region has 13 residues. The germline V gene encodes CDR1 SEHNR and CDR2 FQNEAQ (reference sequence). The CDR3 is CASSFNRGEKLFF. CDR3 coding DNA: TGTGCCAGCAGCTTTAACAGGGGTGAAAAACTGTTTTTT.

This clonotype was counted ten times or more. The genes are TRBV29-1 and TRBJ1-4; no definite D call. Germline V gene sequence: CDR1 SQVTM, CDR2 ANQGSEA. V lost 5 bases to trimming and J lost 8 bases, with 6 bases between them. The CDR3 has 10 residues. DNA for the CDR3: TGCAGCGTTAGAAACGAAAAACTGTTTTTT. Its translation: CSVRNEKLFF.

This clonotype was observed a handful of times. The chain links TRBV9 to TRBJ1-1, with D unclear. This CDR3 region has 13 residues. Per germline, CDR1 SGDLS and CDR2 YYNGEE. Trimming pared 3 bases from V and 0 bases from J, leaving 6 bases between. Here the CDR3 reads CASSATVNTEAFF. The DNA of the CDR3 is TGTGCCAGCAGCGCGACGGTGAACACTGAAGCTTTCTTT.